This entry lists 2 T cell receptor beta chains sequenced from one sample in a study of CD8 T cells in Susac syndrome. Reverse transcription of roughly 0.45 to 1 ug RNA was carried out with random hexamers. TCRdb called the immunoSEQ multiplex PCR reads again in MiXCR, with one record for every CDR3 protein. The table has 100,000 to 150,000 distinct CDR3 sequences, 94% seen once. Sequencing was done on a sample of CD4+ T cells from PBMCs. All receptors come from a human donor in good health.

V and J are TRBV20-1 and TRBJ2-5, with 12 bases fitting TRBD2. This CDR3 comprises 15 residues. The ends lost 2 bases at V and 5 bases at J; junction bases unmatched: 6. Germline V gene data show CDR1 as DFQATT and CDR2 as SNEGSKA (reference sequence). The CDR3 coding sequence is TGCAGTGCTAGACGGACTAGCGGGATGTATGAGACCCAGTACTTC. Amino acids: CSARRTSGMYETQYF.

The chain recombines TRBV7-2 with TRBJ1-5, with TRBD1 matching over 7 bases. The V segment lost 5 bases and the J segment 4 bases; nucleotides outside the gene matches: 5. CDR1 and CDR2 from the germline V gene are SGHTA and FQGNSA. This CDR3 is 14 amino acids long. CDR3 sequence reads: CASSPRTGNQPQHF. The CDR3 region has the DNA TGTGCCAGCAGCCCTCGGACAGGAAATCAGCCCCAGCATTTT.